This entry describes one T cell receptor (beta chain). Its specificity is not known. PCR involved 60 Vbeta and 13 Jbeta primers. Data came from immunoSEQ multiplex PCR; TCRdb stores just in-frame clones and leaves some out. In the table there are 62,000 or so clones, roughly 86% of which are singletons. This entry comes from a study of cytomegalovirus exposure and HLA in healthy donors. Findings and limits, study-wide: The likely origin of a cluster of highly shared sequence variants was a sequencing artifact.

The receptor's source is a man aged 18 to 29 in good health and CMV-seronegative. Sequencing used PBMCs.

The CDR3 is CATCNHRQGIGREAFF. In DNA form, the CDR3 reads TGTGCCACCTGCAACCACAGACAGGGCATCGGACGGGAAGCTTTCTTT. V usage is TRBV15 and J usage is TRBJ1-1, with TRBD1 matching over 7 bases. In germline, CDR1 is LNHNV, CDR2 YYDKDF (reference sequence). The trim removed 8 bases at V and 8 bases at J, leaving 20 bases unmatched. The CDR3 runs 16 residues.